Following are 23 T cell receptor beta chains from one sample sequenced in a study of CD8 T cells in ankylosing spondylitis. TCRdb processed the 5' RACE reads anew with MiXCR; each CDR3 protein has one entry. In the table there are hundreds of thousands of distinct CDR3 sequences, over 15% of which are singletons. The specimen was blood, either unsorted or a sorted T cell fraction (not recorded which). The receptors shown here come from a male donor with ankylosing spondylitis or in good health (not recorded which).

The V and J genes are TRBV10-3 and TRBJ2-2, with D possibly TRBD1 on 6 matching bases. This CDR3 is built from 14 residues. V lost 7 bases and J 7 bases, leaving 16 bases between the germline ends. Germline loops: CDR1 ENHRY, CDR2 SYGVKD. The CDR3 coding sequence is TGTGCCATCACCCCGAGGGGGACGGACGGGGAGCTGTTTTTT. It translates to CAITPRGTDGELFF.

The chain has TRBV9 and TRBJ2-2, with D unresolved. Trimming left V 1 base short and J 6 bases short, with 13 bases between. This CDR3 is 15 amino acids long. The V gene's germline CDR1 is SGDLS and CDR2 YYNGEE. The CDR3 sequence is CASSVTHGRPGELFF. The CDR3 DNA sequence: TGTGCCAGCAGCGTAACCCACGGTCGACCCGGGGAGCTGTTTTTT. Filled out from reference TRBV9 and TRBJ2-2, the complete variable domain reads DSGVTQTPKHLITATGQRVTLRCSPRSGDLSVYWYQQSLDQGLQFLIQYYNGEERAKGNILERFSAQQFPDLHSELNLSSLELGDSALYFCASSVTHGRPGELFFGEGSRLTVL.

V and J are TRBV5-1 and TRBJ2-5; D is perhaps TRBD1 (6 bases). The CDR3 consists of 14 residues. Trimming took 4 bases from V and 1 from J, leaving 11 bases between them. The germline gives CDR1 SGHRS, CDR2 YFSETQ. CDR3 nucleotide sequence: TGCGCCAGCAGCAAGACAGGTGCCCAAGAGACCCAGTACTTC. Protein product: CASSKTGAQETQYF.

V and J are TRBV20-1 and TRBJ2-3; D is ambiguous. The germline V and J ends were trimmed by 1 base and 4 bases, with 9 bases remaining between them. Germline V gene sequence: CDR1 DFQATT, CDR2 SNEGSKA (reference sequence). The CDR3 is made up of 13 amino acids. Written as DNA, the CDR3 is TGCAGTGCTAGAGCCTACCCCCCAGATACGCAGTATTTT. Protein sequence: CSARAYPPDTQYF.

The chain combines TRBV5-1 with TRBJ1-6; D remains unclear. V lost 0 bases, J lost 7 bases, and 11 bases lay in between. CDR3 length equals 15 residues. Germline loops: CDR1 SGHRS, CDR2 YFSETQ. For the CDR3, the DNA is TGCGCCAGCAGCTTGGATCGGGGAACGAATTCACCCCTCCACTTT. Protein sequence: CASSLDRGTNSPLHF.

The chain joins TRBV5-1 to TRBJ2-1, with 9 bases aligning to TRBD2. This CDR3 region has 17 residues. Germline loops: CDR1 SGHRS, CDR2 YFSETQ. Germline trimming cut 0 bases from V and 7 bases from J; bases unmatched to any gene: 11. The CDR3 bases are TGCGCCAGCAGCTTGGAAGGGCTAGCGGGGCCAACTAATGAGCAGTTCTTC. It specifies CASSLEGLAGPTNEQFF.

V usage is TRBV7-6 and J usage is TRBJ2-2; no clear D. The CDR3 spans 14 residues. V was pared by 2 bases and J by 5 bases, with 9 bases between. Germline loops: CDR1 SGHVS, CDR2 FNYEAQ. The CDR3: CASSLLSGTGELFF. The DNA of the CDR3 is TGTGCCAGCAGCTTACTAAGTGGGACCGGGGAGCTGTTTTTT.

This chain joins TRBV14 and TRBJ2-1, with D unclear. The CDR3 is 15 amino acids. In germline, CDR1 is SGHDN, CDR2 FVKESK. Between the trimmed V and J ends, which lost 0 bases and 0 bases, there was a span of 6 bases. The CDR3 bases are TGTGCCAGCAGCCAAGAGCGGATCTCCTACAATGAGCAGTTCTTC. It specifies CASSQERISYNEQFF.

This chain links TRBV27 with TRBJ2-3; 8 nucleotides line up with TRBD2. Germline-derived CDR1 and CDR2 are MNHEY and SMNVEV (reference sequence). With 7 bases clipped from V and 1 base from J, the junction kept 1 base outside the gene matches. This CDR3 comprises 13 residues. The CDR3 region has the DNA TGTGCCAGCAAACTAGCGGGCACAGATACGCAGTATTTT. Its translation is CASKLAGTDTQYF.

This clonotype has a handful of counts. The V call is TRBV7-2, the J call TRBJ1-1; D is ambiguous. CDR1 and CDR2 (germline): SGHTA, FQGNSA. Trimming pared 5 bases from V and 0 bases from J, leaving 10 bases between. This CDR3 contains 14 residues. CDR3 sequence: CASSLGMMNTEAFF. In nucleotides, the CDR3 is TGTGCCAGCAGCCTAGGGATGATGAACACTGAAGCTTTCTTT.

This clonotype has just a few counts. The rearrangement links TRBV7-9 to TRBJ1-1; TRBD1 aligns across 9 bases. In germline, CDR1 is SEHNR, CDR2 FQNEAQ (reference sequence). The V gene end was trimmed by 1 base and the J gene end by 9 bases; junction bases not matched to a gene: 9. The length of the CDR3 is 15 residues. The CDR3 is CASSLVTGGAIKAFF. The CDR3 bases are TGTGCCAGCAGCTTAGTCACAGGGGGCGCGATCAAAGCTTTCTTT. Full variable domain (missing parts from reference TRBV7-9 and TRBJ1-1): DTGVSQNPRHKITKRGQNVTFRCDPISEHNRLYWYRQTLGQGPEFLTYFQNEAQLEKSRLLSDRFSAERPKGSFSTLEIQRTEQGDSAMYLCASSLVTGGAIKAFFGQGTRLTVV.

Only a few counts were recorded for this clonotype. A much bigger clone sits one base away, suggesting this may be a read error. This chain connects TRBV5-6 to TRBJ2-1, with D perhaps TRBD1 or TRBD2 (6 bases each). CDR3 size: 15 residues. CDR1 is SGHDT, CDR2 YYEEEE, per germline. Between the trimmed V and J ends, which lost 4 bases and 0 bases, there was a span of 11 bases. The CDR3 coding sequence is TGTGCCAGCAGCGAAGGGGGGAGCTCCTACAATGAGCAGTTCTTC. It specifies CASSEGGSSYNEQFF.

This clonotype came up a few times. The chain links TRBV9 to TRBJ1-3, with a weak D call TRBD1 (5 bases). CDR3 size: 15 residues. The germline gives CDR1 SGDLS, CDR2 YYNGEE. Between the trimmed V and J ends, which lost 0 bases and 0 bases, there was a span of 7 bases. Here the CDR3 reads CASSVVGGSGNTIYF. CDR3 coding DNA: TGTGCCAGCAGCGTAGTCGGGGGCTCTGGAAACACCATATATTTT.

The CDR3 region has the DNA TGTGCCAGCAGTTACAGTCAGGGGTTAGCCAAAAACATTCAGTACTTC. Translation gives CASSYSQGLAKNIQYF. The V gene is TRBV6-5, the J gene TRBJ2-4; tentatively, D is TRBD1 (6 bases). Trimming shortened V by 2 bases and J by 0 bases, and 11 bases separated the two germline ends. CDR1 and CDR2 (germline): MNHEY, SVGAGI. CDR3 length equals 16 residues.

The chain is built from TRBV7-9 and TRBJ1-5, with D unclear. The V and J ends lost 1 base and 7 bases respectively, with 11 bases between them. CDR1 is SEHNR, CDR2 FQNEAQ, per germline (reference sequence). This CDR3 has 14 amino acids. CDR3 region: CASSLGYGTQPQHF. In DNA, the CDR3 is TGTGCCAGCAGCTTAGGATATGGAACACAGCCCCAGCATTTT.

This sequence joins TRBV28 and TRBJ2-2, with D unclear. Trimming removed 6 bases from V and 3 bases from J, with 14 bases in between. Germline lookup yields CDR1 MDHEN and CDR2 SYDVKM. This CDR3 region has 15 residues. The CDR3 protein is CASSRASFDTGELFF. CDR3 in DNA: TGTGCCAGCAGCCGCGCGTCGTTCGACACCGGGGAGCTGTTTTTT.

V usage is TRBV3-1 and J usage is TRBJ2-3; D unresolved. The CDR3 contains 11 residues. Per germline, CDR1 LGHDT and CDR2 YNNKEL (reference sequence). The ends were cut back, 5 bases at V and 7 bases at J, with 7 bases in the middle. CDR3 coding DNA: TGTGCCAGCAGCTCGGGCTATACGCAGTATTTT. It encodes CASSSGYTQYF.

This clonotype was observed a few times. The V and J genes are TRBV12-3 or TRBV12-4 and TRBJ1-3, with unresolved D. Trimming removed 7 bases from V and 4 bases from J, with 11 bases in between. The CDR3 is 13 residues long. Here the CDR3 reads CASTLWAGNTIYF. CDR3 coding DNA: TGTGCCAGCACCCTGTGGGCCGGAAACACCATATATTTT.

Remarks on this clonotype: An end of the junction does not agree with germline; a read error may underlie this. The chain links TRBV5-1 to TRBJ2-2; 8 bases agree with TRBD2. Germline-derived CDR1 and CDR2 are SGHRS and YFSETQ. This CDR3 has 16 residues. The CDR3 sequence: CVSSGSGGKNTGELFF. CDR3 DNA sequence: TGCGTCAGCAGCGGAAGCGGGGGCAAGAACACCGGGGAGCTGTTTTTT.

Ten or more counts support this clonotype. CDR3 in amino acids: CASSLGVLYSEAFF. The CDR3 DNA reads TGTGCCAGCAGTTTAGGGGTTCTGTACTCTGAAGCTTTCTTT. The chain combines TRBV12-3 or TRBV12-4 with TRBJ1-1, with D unclear. The V and J ends lost 1 base and 6 bases respectively, with 12 bases between them. The CDR3 length is 14 residues.

The chain carries TRBV12-3 or TRBV12-4 and TRBJ1-5; 10 nucleotides align to TRBD1. Losses at the gene ends were 7 bases for V and 6 bases for J; bases not matched to a gene: 6. CDR3 length equals 14 residues. CDR3 sequence reads: CASKRQGAGQPQHF. CDR3 in DNA: TGTGCCAGCAAACGACAGGGGGCCGGTCAGCCCCAGCATTTT.

The chain employs TRBV6-5 and TRBJ2-6; weak D call: TRBD2 (5 bases). The V and J ends lost 5 bases and 1 base respectively, with 12 bases between them. Germline CDR1 MNHEY, CDR2 SVGAGI. The CDR3 is made up of 16 amino acids. CDR3 bases: TGTGCCAGCAGTCATCGAGGGTCTTCTGGGGCCAACGTCCTGACTTTC. This gives the protein CASSHRGSSGANVLTF.

V and J are TRBV5-1 and TRBJ2-1, with 7 bases fitting TRBD2. From germline, CDR1 is SGHRS and CDR2 YFSETQ. The CDR3 consists of 17 residues. The V gene end was trimmed by 0 bases and the J gene end by 4 bases; junction bases not matched to a gene: 10. The CDR3 sequence is CASSLESGMGGYNEQFF. The CDR3 nucleotides read TGCGCCAGCAGCTTGGAAAGCGGGATGGGGGGTTACAATGAGCAGTTCTTC.